One and the same sample provided the 22 T cell receptor beta chains below, sequenced in a study of PD-1 blockade in classical Hodgkin lymphoma. The time point: cycle 4 day 1 (C4D1), after about 6 weeks of nivolumab. All the patients suffered relapse after autologous stem cell transplantation, and brentuximab vedotin exposure differed. Data came from immunoSEQ multiplex PCR; TCRdb stores just in-frame clones and leaves some out. The sample holds tens of thousands of clones, around 80% seen once. The sample consisted of peripheral blood mononuclear cells (PBMCs), taken before the fourth cycle of nivolumab. All receptors come from a human donor with classical Hodgkin lymphoma.

The rearrangement uses TRBV7-9 and TRBJ1-5; D may be TRBD1 (5 bases). Trimming left V 4 bases short and J 4 bases short, with 14 bases between. The germline CDR1 and CDR2 sequences are SEHNR and FQNEAQ (reference sequence). CDR3 length: 15 residues. This CDR3 is CASSWAGPINQPQHF. In nucleotides, the CDR3 is TGTGCCAGCAGCTGGGCGGGACCGATAAATCAGCCCCAGCATTTT.

The chain has TRBV6-1 and TRBJ1-5; no definite D call. Germline assignment: CDR1 MNHNS and CDR2 SASEGT. The CDR3 runs to 12 residues. V was pared by 5 bases and J by 8 bases, with 10 bases between. This CDR3 reads CASSPSREPQHF. The CDR3 DNA sequence: TGTGCCAGCAGTCCTAGTAGGGAGCCCCAGCATTTT.

The CDR3 nucleotides read TGTGCCATCAGTGACCCGATGACTAGCGGGAGGAACGAGCAGTACTTC. Translated, it gives CAISDPMTSGRNEQYF. The V call is TRBV10-3, the J call TRBJ2-7, with 13 positions matching TRBD2. CDR1 is ENHRY, CDR2 SYGVKD, per germline. With V trimmed by 3 bases and J by 5 bases, 7 bases remained unmatched. The CDR3 runs 16 residues.

The rearrangement links TRBV7-8 to TRBJ2-5; D possibly uses TRBD1 or TRBD2 (6 bases each). Trimming removed 5 bases from V and 2 bases from J, with 15 bases in between. CDR1 and CDR2 (germline): SGHVS, FQNEAQ. The CDR3 covers 15 residues. The CDR3 is CASSATGRRQETQYF. DNA for the CDR3: TGTGCCAGCAGCGCAACAGGGAGGCGGCAAGAGACCCAGTACTTC.

The rearrangement uses TRBV29-1 and TRBJ2-2; D ambiguous. Looked up from germline, CDR1 is SQVTM and CDR2 is ANQGSEA. The CDR3 runs to 14 residues. V lost 6 bases and J lost 1, with 12 bases in between. CDR3 nucleotides: TGCAGCGTCCCGTCCCTTGTGAACACCGGGGAGCTGTTTTTT. Its translation is CSVPSLVNTGELFF.

The chain recombines TRBV27 with TRBJ2-5; D is unresolved. The DNA end is a closer match to TRBJ2-7, so the J assignment may be wrong. Germline CDR1 reads MNHEY; CDR2 reads SMNVEV (reference sequence). The CDR3 extends over 11 amino acids. Here the CDR3 reads CASSSYYEQYF. CDR3 DNA: TGTGCCAGCAGTTCCTACTACGAGCAGTACTTC.

This clone occurred a few times. This chain connects TRBV5-1 to TRBJ1-4, with 8 positions matching TRBD1. The V gene end was trimmed by 3 bases and the J gene end by 7 bases; junction bases not matched to a gene: 14. The germline V gene encodes CDR1 SGHRS and CDR2 YFSETQ. The CDR3 is 17 residues long. CDR3 sequence (DNA): TGCGCCAGCAGCTGGACAGGGACAAGAATAAGTGGTGAAAAACTGTTTTTT. Its translation is CASSWTGTRISGEKLFF. Full variable domain (remainder filled in from reference TRBV5-1 and TRBJ1-4): KAGVTQTPRYLIKTRGQQVTLSCSPISGHRSVSWYQQTPGQGLQFLFEYFSETQRNKGNFPGRFSGRQFSNSRSEMNVSTLELGDSALYLCASSWTGTRISGEKLFFGSGTQLSVL.

The V gene is TRBV5-4, the J gene TRBJ2-7; 12 bases are shared with TRBD2. The CDR3 totals 16 residues. The trim removed 0 bases at V and 7 bases at J, leaving 8 bases unmatched. The germline CDR1 and CDR2 sequences are SGHNT and YYREEE (reference sequence). This chain's CDR3 is CASSLAGASGRDEQYF. The CDR3, as DNA: TGTGCCAGCAGCTTGGCGGGGGCTAGCGGGAGGGATGAGCAGTACTTC.

The chain recombines TRBV7-9 with TRBJ2-7, with 8 bases that match TRBD2. CDR3 length: 18 amino acids. Looked up from germline, CDR1 is SEHNR and CDR2 is FQNEAQ (reference sequence). Germline trimming cut 2 bases from V and 2 bases from J; bases unmatched to any gene: 14. The CDR3 nucleotides are TGTGCCAGCAGCTTACCTAAAACGGGAAGCGGGAGCCCCTACGAGCAGTACTTC. Amino acids: CASSLPKTGSGSPYEQYF.

The J gene is TRBJ1-2, the V gene TRBV7-9; 9 nucleotides align to TRBD1. Per the germline V gene, CDR1 is SEHNR and CDR2 is FQNEAQ (reference sequence). The CDR3 runs 14 residues. V shed 4 bases and J 7 bases; nucleotides not matched to a gene: 7. CDR3 sequence reads: CASSYSGTGTGYTF. In DNA, the CDR3 is TGTGCCAGCAGCTACTCCGGGACAGGGACTGGCTACACCTTC.

This chain links TRBV11-3 with TRBJ2-3; TRBD1 agrees at 9 bases. V was clipped by 3 bases and J by 1 base; unmatched bases: 14. CDR1 is SGHNT and CDR2 is YENEEA in the germline V gene. CDR3 length: 19 residues. The CDR3 region is CASSLAGGTGTGGTDTQYF. The CDR3 DNA reads as TGTGCCAGCAGCTTGGCGGGCGGGACAGGGACTGGAGGCACAGATACGCAGTATTTT.

The chain is built from TRBV2 and TRBJ2-7; D is tentatively TRBD1 or TRBD2 (6 bases each). Trimming pared 1 base from V and 2 bases from J, leaving 12 bases between. CDR1 is SNHLY and CDR2 is FYNNEI in the germline V gene. This CDR3 is 15 amino acids long. In DNA form, the CDR3 reads TGTGCCAGCAGTGAAGAGGGGGGCGCACCCTACGAGCAGTACTTC. Translating gives CASSEEGGAPYEQYF.

This clone appeared a single time. The genes are TRBV19 and TRBJ1-2, with a possible D match to TRBD1 (5 bases). V was cut by 1 base and J by 2 bases, with 14 bases left in between. The CDR3 is 16 amino acids. Germline loops: CDR1 LNHDA, CDR2 SQIVND (reference sequence). In nucleotides, the CDR3 is TGTGCCAGTAGTATAGTCGGTGGGGCGGAAAACTATGGCTACACCTTC. It is translated as CASSIVGGAENYGYTF.

V is TRBV18 and J is TRBJ2-3; 7 bases map to TRBD1. J gave up 0 bases and V 1 base, and 4 bases lay outside the gene matches. Germline assignment: CDR1 KGHSH and CDR2 LQKENI. This CDR3 is 16 amino acids long. The CDR3 DNA follows: TGTGCCAGCTCACCACTTACACAGGGGAGCACAGATACGCAGTATTTT. It yields the protein CASSPLTQGSTDTQYF. Drawing the rest from reference TRBV18 and TRBJ2-3, the complete variable domain is NAGVMQNPRHLVRRRGQEARLRCSPMKGHSHVYWYRQLPEEGLKFMVYLQKENIIDESGMPKERFSAEFPKEGPSILRIQQVVRGDSAAYFCASSPLTQGSTDTQYFGPGTRLTVL.

V gene TRBV4-1 combines with J gene TRBJ1-1; a weak D match, TRBD1 (6 bases). The germline CDR1 and CDR2 sequences are MGHRA and YSYEKL. CDR3 length: 14 residues. The V end lost 3 bases, the J end lost 7 bases, and 15 bases lay between the germline ends. This chain's CDR3 is CASSQYRVESEAFF. In DNA form, the CDR3 reads TGCGCCAGCAGCCAGTACAGGGTGGAGAGTGAAGCTTTCTTT.

This sequence joins TRBV18 and TRBJ1-2, with D possibly TRBD1 on 5 matching bases. Per germline, CDR1 KGHSH and CDR2 LQKENI. Trimming removed 2 bases from V and 7 bases from J, with 20 bases in between. The CDR3 is 16 residues long. As DNA, the CDR3 is TGTGCCAGCTCACCATCGTACAGTGAGCAGGGAGGTGGCTACACCTTC. Translating gives CASSPSYSEQGGGYTF.

The genes are TRBV4-1 and TRBJ1-6; tentatively, D is TRBD1 (6 bases). Germline CDR1 MGHRA, CDR2 YSYEKL. This CDR3 is built from 16 residues. V lost 2 bases to trimming and J lost 5 bases, with 13 bases between them. For the CDR3, the DNA is TGCGCCAGCAGCCAAAAAGGGGGGGCAGATAATTCACCCCTCCACTTT. This codes for CASSQKGGADNSPLHF.

The chain joins TRBV27 to TRBJ2-3, with TRBD2 matching 8 bases. Germline trimming cut 7 bases from V and 3 bases from J; bases unmatched to any gene: 6. The CDR3 runs to 14 residues. Germline CDR1 MNHEY, CDR2 SMNVEV (reference sequence). In nucleotides, the CDR3 is TGTGCCAGCAACCTCGGGGGGGGAACAGATACGCAGTATTTT. Residues: CASNLGGGTDTQYF.

As DNA, the CDR3 is TGTGCCAGCAGCTTAACGCGGGACAGGCCGGGCGAAGCTTTCTTT. Residues: CASSLTRDRPGEAFF. The genes are TRBV7-9 and TRBJ1-1, with 8 nucleotides matching TRBD1. In germline, CDR1 is SEHNR, CDR2 FQNEAQ (reference sequence). With 2 bases clipped from V and 8 bases from J, the junction kept 10 bases outside the gene matches. CDR3 length: 15 residues.

V and J are TRBV27 and TRBJ2-1, with TRBD2 matching over 9 bases. Germline CDR1 is MNHEY and CDR2 is SMNVEV (reference sequence). This CDR3 is built from 19 residues. After removal of 4 bases from V and 0 bases from J, the junction contained 13 bases not matched to a gene. The CDR3 nucleotides are TGTGCCAGCAGTTCATCGGGGGGAGCGGGAGGAAGCTCCTACAATGAGCAGTTCTTC. Translating it yields CASSSSGGAGGSSYNEQFF.

This clone came up once. The chain joins TRBV19 to TRBJ2-7; 10 bases match TRBD1. The germline V gene encodes CDR1 LNHDA and CDR2 SQIVND (reference sequence). V lost 5 bases to trimming and J lost 4 bases; unmatched junction nucleotides: 5. This CDR3 is built from 14 residues. The CDR3 region is CASSLGTGAYEQYF. The CDR3 DNA sequence: TGTGCCAGTAGTCTCGGGACAGGGGCGTACGAGCAGTACTTC.

The genes are TRBV11-2 and TRBJ1-1; D is perhaps TRBD1 (5 bases). This CDR3 comprises 16 residues. Trimming removed 5 bases at V and 0 bases at J, with 16 bases between. Germline CDR1 is SGHAT and CDR2 is FQNNGV. The CDR3 loop reads CASSPAGPGMNTEAFF. CDR3 sequence (DNA): TGTGCCAGCAGCCCGGCAGGGCCGGGGATGAACACTGAAGCTTTCTTT. Supplemented by reference TRBV11-2 and TRBJ1-1, the full variable domain reads EAGVAQSPRYKIIEKRQSVAFWCNPISGHATLYWYQQILGQGPKLLIQFQNNGVVDDSQLPKDRFSAERLKGVDSTLKIQPAKLEDSAVYLCASSPAGPGMNTEAFFGQGTRLTVV.